A selection of T cell receptor beta chains follows, all from one sample in a study of blood T cells in healthy people across ages. TCRdb itself ran the 5' RACE reads through MiXCR, one entry per CDR3 protein. This sample has 700,000 or so distinct CDR3 sequences, with over 40% found just once. Material: blood. These receptors came from a man at least 80 years old in good health. CDR3s include the opening cysteine and the closing phenylalanine or tryptophan. The order of the fields is J gene, V gene, CDR3 protein.

TRBJ1-2,TRBV2,CASSAEGNNYGYTF
TRBJ1-2,TRBV3-1,CASSQPHRTGYGYTF
TRBJ2-1,TRBV14,CASSQPGVYNEQFF
TRBJ1-6,TRBV9,CASSPDRVNSPLHF
TRBJ2-3,TRBV29-1,CSVPLQGLAGGIQYF
TRBJ1-1,TRBV20-1,CSARDVGMNTEAFF
TRBJ2-3,TRBV5-1,CASSLAAGTSGGPRTDTQYF
TRBJ1-1,TRBV5-1,CASSLLMGEEAFF
TRBJ1-4,TRBV5-8,CASSYSKGQAANEKLFF
TRBJ2-1,TRBV9,CASSEVGTSYNEQFF
TRBJ2-7,TRBV20-1,CSARSPESRRSSYEQYF
TRBJ1-1,TRBV12-3/TRBV12-4,CASTPGQGSTEAFF
TRBJ2-3,TRBV20-1,CSARAIPGLAGGPDMQYF
TRBJ2-7,TRBV6-2/TRBV6-3,CASSDWTSGLYEQYF
TRBJ1-5,TRBV4-3,CASSQDGRISNQPQHF
NA,TRBV6-5,CASSFNSGGIYEQYF
TRBJ2-3,TRBV20-1,CSARGVAVGGTDTQYF
TRBJ2-5,TRBV4-2,CASSQAPGLAEETQYF
TRBJ2-1,TRBV14,CASSLRTGTSRSSYNEQFF
TRBJ2-7,TRBV4-1,CASSQPSGQGVHEQYF
TRBJ2-3,TRBV7-2,CASSGGSTQNTDTQYF
TRBJ2-5,TRBV14,CASSQDRLQRETQYF
TRBJ2-4,TRBV6-2/TRBV6-3,CAGRTRLARVDIQYF
TRBJ2-3,TRBV7-2,CASSPRGRGKLEIGTQYF
TRBJ2-5,TRBV24-1,CATSDPSGSRHEQYF
TRBJ2-1,TRBV5-1,CASSPQGNYNEQFF
TRBJ2-5,TRBV5-6,CASSLWTSGRRETQYF
TRBJ2-1,TRBV7-2,CASSLSISYNEQFF
TRBJ2-4,TRBV7-8,CASSLAGGMALAKNIQYF
TRBJ2-3,TRBV6-6,CASSTLQAGSTDTQYF
TRBJ2-3,TRBV7-8,CASSLTGGDTQYF
TRBJ2-7,TRBV6-5,CASQRQGAHYEQYF
TRBJ1-4,TRBV7-2,CASSFGQGRNEKLFF
TRBJ2-4,TRBV5-1,CASSRLAGVGDIQYF
TRBJ2-7,TRBV6-2/TRBV6-3,CASRYSGGTQYF
TRBJ2-2,TRBV27,CASLRTGTTGELFF
TRBJ2-1,TRBV18,CASSLLKAGTYNEQFF
TRBJ2-1,TRBV7-3,CASSSSRIPSNEQFF
TRBJ2-1,TRBV4-2,CASSQERGTYNEQFF
TRBJ1-1,TRBV7-2,CASSLVAQGAAFF
TRBJ2-1,TRBV21-1,CASNKETSGDYNEQFF
TRBJ1-1,TRBV7-9,CASSPGNMNTEAFF
TRBJ2-4,TRBV29-1,CSAVEGLDIQYF
TRBJ1-6,TRBV6-5,CTSNPGVNSPLHF
TRBJ2-5,TRBV6-1,CASNPLGLGGDRETQYF
TRBJ2-3,TRBV19,CASKGTPNPDTQYF
TRBJ2-2,TRBV15,CATSRVGDAGELFF